This T cell receptor (beta chain) was recovered during a study of preoperative IRX-2 immunotherapy in early breast cancer. The V gene lost 3 bases and the J gene lost 2 bases, with 9 bases spanning the gap. The germline V gene encodes CDR1 SGHRS and CDR2 YFSETQ. CDR3 size: 14 residues. Sequencing used immunoSEQ multiplex PCR; TCRdb keeps in-frame clones, though not all of them. This sample has about 89,000 clones; 80% to 90% occur once, and the top ten carry roughly 2%. Treatment noted: preoperative locoregional IRX-2 cytokine immunotherapy. Samples came from a phase Ib trial of preoperative locoregional IRX-2 cytokine immunotherapy.

The chain carries TRBV5-1 and TRBJ1-5; TRBD1 is a possible D gene (5 bases). The receptor was derived from a human donor with breast cancer. The material sequenced was tumor tissue, taken after IRX-2 immunotherapy. The CDR3 sequence is CASSSMGGNQPQHF. The DNA for the CDR3 is TGCGCCAGCAGCTCGATGGGGGGCAATCAGCCCCAGCATTTT.